This T cell receptor (beta chain) was recorded in a study of shared clonotypes between healthy human individuals. General study findings and limits: Relative to memory subsets, naive subsets generally showed larger estimated richness.

Libraries were prepared by immunoSEQ multiplex PCR; TCRdb keeps only in-frame clonotypes and omits some of them. The repertoire holds 950,000 to 1,100,000 clones, with about four fifths as singletons. V lost 4 bases, J lost 4 bases, and 12 bases lay in between. CDR3 length: 14 residues. The V gene's germline CDR1 is SGHNT and CDR2 YYREEE (reference sequence). About this clone: What it binds is unknown.

This clonotype was obtained from a young man in good health. Some clones in this sample may be carry-over from other donors' samples. The rearrangement links TRBV5-4 to TRBJ2-1; a weak D match, TRBD1 (5 bases). The sequenced material came from memory CD4+ T cells from PBMCs. Subset denoted: CD45RA-negative fraction. CDR3 protein: CASSPKDSYNEQFF. Here the CDR3 DNA reads TGTGCCAGCAGCCCCAAAGACAGTTACAATGAGCAGTTCTTC.